The clone carrying this T cell receptor (beta chain) was detected only once. What it recognizes is unknown. Single viable CD3+CD4+CD8-CD45RO+ cells were sorted as the memory CD4+ T cells. Serostatus was set by detecting CMV pp150, pp28, p38, p52 IgG. The CDR3 runs to 15 residues. The V end lost 2 bases, the J end lost 2 bases, and 10 bases lay between the germline ends. Germline CDR1 is KGHSH and CDR2 is LQKENI. The sample originates from a study of memory CD4+ T cells and cytomegalovirus serostatus. General observations from the study: CD4+ memory repertoires contained 67 of 164 reported CMV TCRbeta sequences.

Profiling relied on immunoSEQ multiplex PCR, and the TCRdb table lists in-frame clones only, not all of them. This table holds about 44,000 clones, just over 75% found once. The sequencing input was memory CD4+ T cells from blood. The J gene is TRBJ1-5, the V gene TRBV18; D is unresolved. The source of this sequence is an adult in good health and CMV-seronegative. CDR3 amino acids: CASSPTGGGNQPQHF. For the CDR3, the DNA is TGTGCCAGCTCACCAACGGGTGGAGGCAATCAGCCCCAGCATTTT.